One and the same sample provided the 8 T cell receptor beta chains below, sequenced in a study of blood T cells in healthy people across ages. Primers used in a second PCR of about 7 to 12 cycles were a sample-barcoded 5' primer and a J-beta primer mix. TCRdb fed the 5' RACE reads into MiXCR, producing one record per CDR3 protein. The table lists roughly 800,000 distinct CDR3 sequences, approximately 25% of them singletons, with under 4.5% in the top ten. These same records also appear under a second study, on T cells of mothers and their children.

Sequencing input: blood. These receptors were taken from a boy younger than 18 in good health.

The sample holds a few counts of this clonotype. This chain joins TRBV9 and TRBJ1-2, with D possibly TRBD1 on 5 matching bases. Germline-derived CDR1 and CDR2 are SGDLS and YYNGEE. V was clipped by 6 bases and J by 5 bases, with 23 bases between them. This CDR3 comprises 16 residues. The CDR3 DNA follows: TGTGCCAGCACCGACTCCCCGGGGTCAGGGAAATATGGCTACACCTTC. Protein sequence: CASTDSPGSGKYGYTF.

The sample holds a few counts of this clonotype. The chain couples TRBV5-4 to TRBJ1-2, with D possibly TRBD1 on 6 matching bases. Trimming stripped 0 bases from V and 2 bases from J, with 11 bases between. The CDR3 extends over 15 amino acids. CDR1 is SGHNT, CDR2 YYREEE, per germline (reference sequence). CDR3 in amino acids: CASSLGGQANYGYTF. CDR3 DNA: TGTGCCAGCAGCTTGGGGGGACAAGCGAACTATGGCTACACCTTC. The full variable domain, completed using reference TRBV5-4 and TRBJ1-2, is ETGVTQSPTHLIKTRGQQVTLRCSSQSGHNTVSWYQQALGQGPQFIFQYYREEENGRGNFPPRFSGLQFPNYSSELNVNALELDDSALYLCASSLGGQANYGYTFGSGTRLTVV.

The sample holds a few counts of this clonotype. One end of the junction does not line up with germline, which may come from a read error. The chain has TRBV29-1 and TRBJ1-4, with D possibly being TRBD1 (5 bases). The CDR3 is 10 residues long. Germline V gene sequence: CDR1 SQVTM, CDR2 ANQGSEA. The chain's CDR3 is CSVIPHGAAF. CDR3 DNA sequence: TGCAGCGTGATCCCCCACGGGGCTGCTTTT.

The V gene is TRBV4-1, the J gene TRBJ1-1, with D uncertain. Germline CDR1 and CDR2: MGHRA and YSYEKL. V was shortened by 1 base and J by 7 bases, with 10 bases between the two germline ends. The CDR3 extends over 13 amino acids. The CDR3 bases are TGCGCCAGCAGCCAAGGGATTGGGAGTGAAGCTTTCTTT. The encoded protein is CASSQGIGSEAFF.

Remarks on this clonotype: At one of its ends the junction is not consistent with the germline gene, which may arise from a read error. The V gene is TRBV28, the J gene TRBJ2-2, with 10 bases lining up with TRBD1. Germline CDR1 is MDHEN and CDR2 is SYDVKM. The CDR3 runs 14 residues. The CDR3 region is CASSRTGGGGELFF. The CDR3, as DNA: TGCGCCAGCAGTAGGACAGGGGGAGGCGGGGAGCTGTTTTTT.

This clonotype was detected a few times. A read error may produce the germline difference seen at one junction end. CDR3 in amino acids: CASSPDGDRGSTDTQCF. CDR3 bases: TGTGCCAGCTCACCTGACGGGGACAGGGGAAGTACAGATACGCAGTGTTTT. This chain uses TRBV18 with TRBJ2-3, with TRBD1 matching 10 bases. The CDR3 is 17 residues long. CDR1 and CDR2 from the germline V gene are KGHSH and LQKENI.

The chain is built from TRBV7-9 and TRBJ1-1; TRBD1 might be the D (5 bases). V dropped 6 bases and J dropped 7 bases, with 15 bases sitting between them. Germline V lookup: CDR1 SEHNR, CDR2 FQNEAQ (reference sequence). There are 13 residues in the CDR3. The CDR3 sequence: CASRKRDRHEAFF. CDR3 bases: TGTGCCAGCAGGAAACGGGACCGACATGAAGCTTTCTTT.

In this sample, this clonotype turned up a few times. The chain links TRBV29-1 to TRBJ2-5; TRBD2 matches at 11 bases. Trimming at V came to 3 bases and at J to 3 bases, leaving 6 bases not matched to a gene. Germline CDR1 SQVTM, CDR2 ANQGSEA. CDR3 length: 15 residues. CDR3 DNA: TGCAGCGTTGAGGGAGTAGCGGGAGGGGAAGAGACCCAGTACTTC. Translation gives CSVEGVAGGEETQYF.